This entry lists 29 T cell receptor beta chains sequenced from one sample in a study of T cell clonality in common variable immunodeficiency. The method was immunoSEQ multiplex PCR; TCRdb's version includes in-frame clones alone and lacks a portion of them. The sample contains tens of thousands of clones, none of them singletons. Sequenced sample: peripheral blood mononuclear cells. The receptor set was obtained from a person aged 18-69 years in good health.

Ten or more counts support this clone. The CDR3 is cut off 3 residues early in the read; its end comes from the germline J gene. The chain joins TRBV12-3 or TRBV12-4 to TRBJ1-2, with 8 bases lining up with TRBD1. Trimming cost V 6 bases and J 4 bases; bases outside gene matches: 7. The CDR3 spans 14 residues. The CDR3 bases that were read are TGTGCCAGCAGCCTCGGGGGACAGGCCTATGGC. Its translation: CASSLGGQAYG. The complete CDR3 protein is CASSLGGQAYGYTF.

This clone has a count of ten or more. The read is 3 residues too short to cover the CDR3 end, so that end is filled in from the germline J gene. This chain joins TRBV20-1 and TRBJ2-7; D possibly corresponds to TRBD2 (7 bases). The CDR3 is 14 residues long. V was pared by 0 bases and J by 1 base, with 10 bases between. In germline, CDR1 is DFQATT, CDR2 SNEGSKA (reference sequence). The sequenced part of the CDR3 DNA is TGCAGTGCTAGAGAAGGGGGGGGGTCCTACGAG. Translating gives CSAREGGGSYE. The entire CDR3 reads CSAREGGGSYEQYF.

This clone has at least ten counts. The CDR3 is cut off 3 residues early in the read; its end comes from the germline J gene. The chain employs TRBV18 and TRBJ1-1; tentatively, D is TRBD1 (6 bases). Per germline, CDR1 KGHSH and CDR2 LQKENI. CDR3 size: 14 residues. Here the CDR3 reads CASSPQQGGKEAFF. The CDR3 DNA, read in part, is TGTGCCAGCTCACCACAACAGGGAGGTAAGGAA.

This clone showed up many times. The read ends 3 residues early relative to the CDR3; the germline J gene fills the gap. The chain has TRBV5-1 and TRBJ2-5, with TRBD2 matching over 9 bases. The CDR3 has 14 residues. Germline V CDR1 and CDR2: SGHRS, YFSETQ. V dropped 6 bases and J dropped 4; count of bases not matched to a gene: 7. The CDR3: CASKGGRAGETQYF. The CDR3 DNA, read in part, is TGCGCCAGCAAAGGCGGGAGGGCGGGAGAGACC.

Many counts were recorded for this clone. From the germline J gene comes the end of the CDR3, since the read stops 3 residues before it. The V and J genes are TRBV6-4 and TRBJ2-2; TRBD1 might be the D (5 bases). The CDR3 has 13 amino acids. Germline CDR1 MRHNA, CDR2 SNTAGT. The germline V and J ends were trimmed by 6 bases and 3 bases, with 8 bases remaining between them. This CDR3 is CASRGPDTGELFF. CDR3 DNA, as far as it was read: TGTGCCAGCAGGGGGCCGGACACCGGGGAG.

Many counts were recorded for this clone. The read stops 3 residues short of the end of the CDR3; the missing end is completed from the germline J gene. The V and J genes are TRBV2 and TRBJ1-5, with a weak D call TRBD1 (6 bases). This CDR3 comprises 13 residues. From germline, CDR1 is SNHLY and CDR2 FYNNEI. V shed 5 bases and J shed 6 bases, with 11 bases lying between them. CDR3 bases read: TGTGCCAGCAGTTTACAGGGTAGTCAGCCC. This sequence encodes CASSLQGSQP. The full CDR3 sequence reads CASSLQGSQPQHF. The full variable domain, rest sourced from reference TRBV2 and TRBJ1-5, is EPEVTQTPSHQVTQMGQEVILRCVPISNHLYFYWYRQILGQKVEFLVSFYNNEISEKSEIFDDQFSVERPDGSNFTLKIRSTKLEDSAMYFCASSLQGSQPQHFGDGTRLSIL.

There are many counts of this clone. The read comes to an end 3 residues before the CDR3 does, leaving the germline J gene to fill in the end. The rearrangement uses TRBV7-8 and TRBJ1-2, with 7 bases matching TRBD1. V was clipped by 5 bases and J by 4 bases; unmatched bases: 7. CDR1 is SGHVS and CDR2 is FQNEAQ in the germline V gene. This CDR3 comprises 14 residues. Partial CDR3 DNA: TGTGCCAGCAGCCCTACGGGACAGCCCTATGGC. As protein: CASSPTGQPYG. The entire CDR3 protein is CASSPTGQPYGYTF. Full variable domain (outside the CDR3, taken from reference TRBV7-8 and TRBJ1-2): GAGVSQSPRYKVAKRGQDVALRCDPISGHVSLFWYQQALGQGPEFLTYFQNEAQLDKSGLPSDRFFAERPEGSVSTLKIQRTQQEDSAVYLCASSPTGQPYGYTFGSGTRLTVV.

This clone was recorded at least ten times. The read halts 3 residues ahead of the CDR3 end, with the missing end drawn from the germline J gene. The rearrangement links TRBV2 to TRBJ2-3; 11 bases map to TRBD2. The J segment lost 1 base and the V segment lost 3 bases, leaving 9 bases of the junction unmatched. Germline assignment: CDR1 SNHLY and CDR2 FYNNEI. The CDR3 totals 18 residues. The part of the CDR3 DNA that was read is TGTGCCAGCAGTGATTTGCTAGCGGGAGGCCCTCGCACAGATACG. Residues: CASSDLLAGGPRTDT. The whole CDR3 protein is CASSDLLAGGPRTDTQYF.

This clone was found many times. Read coverage stops 3 residues before the CDR3 terminus; the germline J gene supplies the remainder. The V gene is TRBV2, the J gene TRBJ1-1; 10 nucleotides align to TRBD1. V was clipped by 3 bases and J by 4 bases; unmatched bases: 11. This CDR3 has 17 amino acids. Germline V gene data show CDR1 as SNHLY and CDR2 as FYNNEI. Partial CDR3 DNA: TGTGCCAGCAGTGACACCGGGACAGGGGTCGGCGTCACTGAA. It is translated as CASSDTGTGVGVTE. The full CDR3 protein reads CASSDTGTGVGVTEAFF. Combining the CDR3 with reference TRBV2 and TRBJ1-1 gives the whole variable domain EPEVTQTPSHQVTQMGQEVILRCVPISNHLYFYWYRQILGQKVEFLVSFYNNEISEKSEIFDDQFSVERPDGSNFTLKIRSTKLEDSAMYFCASSDTGTGVGVTEAFFGQGTRLTVV.

This clone was counted ten times or more. Coverage ceases 3 residues before the CDR3 finishes, and the germline J gene fills in the end. The rearrangement links TRBV20-1 to TRBJ1-1; D not certain. The V end lost 0 bases, the J end lost 2 bases, and 13 bases lay between the germline ends. Germline loops: CDR1 DFQATT, CDR2 SNEGSKA (reference sequence). The CDR3 runs 15 residues. CDR3 DNA, as far as it was read: TGCAGTGCTAGAGATCCCTGGGCGGGAAACACTGAA. Translation: CSARDPWAGNTE. The full CDR3 is CSARDPWAGNTEAFF.

This clone has a count of ten or more. The sequenced fragment ends 3 residues before the CDR3 boundary, so the rest is inferred from the germline J gene. The chain links TRBV29-1 to TRBJ1-3; no reliable D call. V was cut by 3 bases and J by 4 bases, with 4 bases left in between. The CDR3 consists of 11 residues. Germline CDR1 and CDR2: SQVTM and ANQGSEA. Partial CDR3 DNA: TGCAGCGTTGACTTGGGAAACACC. Protein: CSVDLGNT. The CDR3, in full, reads CSVDLGNTIYF. The full variable domain, completed using reference TRBV29-1 and TRBJ1-3, is SAVISQKPSRDICQRGTSLTIQCQVDSQVTMMFWYRQQPGQSLTLIATANQGSEATYESGFVIDKFPISRPNLTFSTLTVSNMSPEDSSIYLCSVDLGNTIYFGEGSWLTVV.

This clone was seen many times. The missing CDR3 end, 3 residues past where the read stops, is filled in from the germline J gene. The V call is TRBV5-1, the J call TRBJ2-6; 7 nucleotides match TRBD1. CDR1 SGHRS and CDR2 YFSETQ come from the germline V gene. CDR3 length: 17 residues. Trimming cost V 4 bases and J 0 bases; bases outside gene matches: 7. CDR3 sequence reads: CASSPGQTFSGANVLTF. The DNA read from the CDR3 is TGCGCCAGCAGCCCGGGACAGACGTTCTCTGGGGCCAACGTC.

This clone was observed at least ten times. The read finishes 3 residues shy of the CDR3 end, and the germline J gene is used to complete it. The chain employs TRBV7-6 and TRBJ2-5; D call uncertain. CDR1 is SGHVS, CDR2 FNYEAQ, per germline. V shed 9 bases and J shed 0 bases, with 8 bases lying between them. The CDR3 totals 12 residues. The CDR3 DNA, read in part, is TGTGCCAGTCAGGCGTACCAAGAGACC. It yields the protein CASQAYQET. The full CDR3 is CASQAYQETQYF.

There are many counts of this clone. The sequenced fragment ends 3 residues before the CDR3 boundary, so the rest is inferred from the germline J gene. The gene calls are TRBV28 and TRBJ1-1; 7 bases align to TRBD1. CDR3 length equals 14 residues. Germline loops: CDR1 MDHEN, CDR2 SYDVKM. The chain's CDR3 is CASSIGPLGGGAFF. The sequenced part of the CDR3 DNA is TGTGCCAGCAGTATCGGGCCGTTAGGGGGCGGA.

This clone was detected many times. The read falls 3 residues short of the CDR3 end, and the missing part is taken from the germline J gene. The V gene is TRBV5-8, the J gene TRBJ1-3; possible D gene TRBD1, 5 bases. The CDR3 loop spans 15 amino acids. Trimming left V 4 bases short and J 0 bases short, with 11 bases between. Germline-derived CDR1 and CDR2 are SGHTS and YDEGEE. CDR3 sequence reads: CASSPRTYSGNTIYF. The covered CDR3 bases are TGTGCCAGCAGCCCTCGGACATACTCTGGAAACACC.

This clone has a count of ten or more. The read is 3 residues too short to cover the CDR3 end, so that end is filled in from the germline J gene. The chain links TRBV18 to TRBJ1-2; TRBD1 is a possible D gene (6 bases). This CDR3 comprises 15 residues. Germline values: CDR1 KGHSH, CDR2 LQKENI. V was cut by 1 base and J by 5 bases, with 14 bases left in between. CDR3 DNA, as far as it was read: TGTGCCAGCTCACCACGAAGAGGGGGGGAATATGGC. Translation gives CASSPRRGGEYG. In full, the CDR3 is CASSPRRGGEYGYTF. Looking up the rest from reference TRBV18 and TRBJ1-2 gives the full variable domain: NAGVMQNPRHLVRRRGQEARLRCSPMKGHSHVYWYRQLPEEGLKFMVYLQKENIIDESGMPKERFSAEFPKEGPSILRIQQVVRGDSAAYFCASSPRRGGEYGYTFGSGTRLTVV.

In this sample, this clone turned up many times. CDR3 protein: CSARDRLSSYEQYF. The CDR3 bases that were read are TGCAGTGCCAGGGACAGACTAAGCTCCTACGAG. The rearrangement joins TRBV20-1 to TRBJ2-7; 7 positions match TRBD1. The read terminates 3 residues ahead of where the CDR3 ends, so the germline J gene completes it. Germline V gives CDR1 DFQATT, CDR2 SNEGSKA (reference sequence). The CDR3 loop spans 14 amino acids. The V segment lost 6 bases and the J segment 0 bases; nucleotides outside the gene matches: 8.

As for this clone: The read gets to within 3 residues of the CDR3 end, and the germline J gene fills in the rest. The rearrangement joins TRBV20-1 to TRBJ2-7; 8 bases agree with TRBD2. The V segment lost 0 bases and the J segment 3 bases; nucleotides outside the gene matches: 7. The CDR3 is made up of 15 amino acids. Germline V gene sequence: CDR1 DFQATT, CDR2 SNEGSKA (reference sequence). CDR3 bases read: TGCAGTGCTAGAGATGGAGAGCGGGAGTTCTACGAG. Its translation: CSARDGEREFYE. The CDR3 in its entirety is CSARDGEREFYEQYF.

This clone was recorded many times. The read halts 3 residues ahead of the CDR3 end, with the missing end drawn from the germline J gene. The rearrangement uses TRBV2 and TRBJ1-1; 9 bases are shared with TRBD1. The germline CDR1 and CDR2 sequences are SNHLY and FYNNEI. V shed 4 bases and J 5 bases; nucleotides not matched to a gene: 5. The CDR3 has 14 amino acids. Partial CDR3 DNA: TGTGCCAGCAGTGTTGACAGGGGGGCGACTGAA. Its translation is CASSVDRGATE. The whole CDR3 is CASSVDRGATEAFF.

This clone was detected many times. The CDR3 end is not reached by the read, which stops 3 residues before it; the germline J gene fills it in. The chain joins TRBV19 to TRBJ1-5; 7 bases are a match to TRBD1. Germline V lookup: CDR1 LNHDA, CDR2 SQIVND (reference sequence). The CDR3 length is 15 residues. V gave up 5 bases and J gave up 2 bases; unmatched junction bases: 6. Partial CDR3 DNA: TGTGCCAGTAGTGACAGGGTAAGGGGCAATCAGCCC. Translated: CASSDRVRGNQP. The entire CDR3 protein is CASSDRVRGNQPQHF.

In its sample, this clone was seen many times. Incomplete CDR3 DNA: TGCGCCAGCAGCCCCGCTTGGGGGGGCGACACTGAA. Translated: CASSPAWGGDTE. The CDR3 as a whole reads CASSPAWGGDTEAFF. The rearrangement links TRBV5-1 to TRBJ1-1; D possibly corresponds to TRBD1 (6 bases). The sequence runs out 3 residues before the end of the CDR3; the remainder is reconstructed from the germline J gene. Germline V gives CDR1 SGHRS, CDR2 YFSETQ. The CDR3 spans 15 residues. Trimming shortened V by 4 bases and J by 3 bases, and 16 bases separated the two germline ends.

This clone was seen at least ten times. The DNA ends 3 residues before the CDR3 does, and the rest of the CDR3 is filled in from the germline J gene. The rearrangement links TRBV6-2 or TRBV6-3 to TRBJ2-7, with TRBD1 identical over 8 bases. Germline V gives CDR1 MNHEY, CDR2 SVGEGT. The trim removed 4 bases at V and 5 bases at J, leaving 10 bases unmatched. CDR3 length: 15 amino acids. The CDR3 bases that were read are TGTGCCAGCAGTTTCCACCGGGACAGGATCGACGAG. Protein sequence: CASSFHRDRIDE. The full-length CDR3 reads as CASSFHRDRIDEQYF.

In this sample, this clone turned up many times. The sequenced CDR3 bases are TGCAGTGCTCTAGATTCGCGACAGGGGAGCAACGAG. The encoded protein is CSALDSRQGSNE. The whole CDR3 reads CSALDSRQGSNEQYF. The chain employs TRBV20-1 and TRBJ2-7; TRBD1 aligns across 8 bases. The read falls 3 residues short of the CDR3 end, and the missing part is taken from the germline J gene. There are 15 residues in the CDR3. Trimming at V came to 5 bases and at J to 5 bases, leaving 14 bases not matched to a gene. Looked up from germline, CDR1 is DFQATT and CDR2 is SNEGSKA (reference sequence).

This clone was detected ten times or more. The DNA read from the CDR3 is TGTGCCAGTAGGAAGACAGACACCGGGGAG. Encoded protein: CASRKTDTGE. The CDR3 reads in full as CASRKTDTGELFF. The gene calls are TRBV19 and TRBJ2-2; D is possibly TRBD1 (5 bases). From the germline J gene comes the end of the CDR3, since the read stops 3 residues before it. Germline loops: CDR1 LNHDA, CDR2 SQIVND (reference sequence). The CDR3 contains 13 residues. V was trimmed by 6 bases and J by 3 bases, leaving 8 bases between them.

This clone was counted at least ten times. Read coverage stops 3 residues before the CDR3 terminus; the germline J gene supplies the remainder. The chain recombines TRBV11-2 with TRBJ1-2, with D unclear. Germline-derived CDR1 and CDR2 are SGHAT and FQNNGV. V lost 3 bases, J lost 0 bases, and 5 bases lay in between. CDR3 size: 13 residues. The CDR3 sequence: CASSLGANYGYTF. The CDR3 DNA, read in part, is TGTGCCAGCAGCTTGGGCGCTAACTATGGC.

At least ten counts were recorded for this clone. The read stops 3 residues short of the end of the CDR3; the missing end is completed from the germline J gene. The rearrangement uses TRBV28 and TRBJ2-7; TRBD2 agrees at 7 bases. Trimming took 7 bases from V and 0 from J; bases not matched to a gene: 9. CDR3 size: 15 residues. The V gene's germline CDR1 is MDHEN and CDR2 SYDVKM. The CDR3 sequence is CASNRGLVSSYEQYF. Incomplete CDR3 DNA: TGTGCCAGCAACCGCGGACTAGTTAGCTCCTACGAG.

The table lists this clone with many counts. The CDR3 extends 3 residues past the end of the read, so its final part is completed from the germline J gene. This chain joins TRBV28 and TRBJ2-7; 9 bases map to TRBD1. Trimming took 4 bases from V and 3 from J; bases not matched to a gene: 4. This CDR3 region has 14 residues. Germline values: CDR1 MDHEN, CDR2 SYDVKM. This CDR3 reads CASSYRQGGYEQYF. The sequenced CDR3 bases are TGTGCCAGCAGTTACAGACAGGGGGGCTACGAG.

As regards this clone: The read ends 3 residues shy of where the CDR3 ends; the end is completed using the germline J gene. The gene calls are TRBV19 and TRBJ1-6; tentatively, D is TRBD1 (6 bases). The CDR3 spans 13 residues. CDR1 is LNHDA and CDR2 is SQIVND in the germline V gene (reference sequence). V was pared by 9 bases and J by 10 bases, with 16 bases between. The CDR3: CASRAGVLSPLHF. The sequenced part of the CDR3 DNA is TGTGCCAGCAGGGCAGGGGTATTATCACCC.

This clone has at least ten counts. The sequenced fragment ends 3 residues before the CDR3 boundary, so the rest is inferred from the germline J gene. The rearrangement uses TRBV7-9 and TRBJ1-4; D not resolved. With 4 bases removed from V and 7 bases from J, the gap between germline ends came to 7 bases. Germline V CDR1 and CDR2: SEHNR, FQNEAQ (reference sequence). This CDR3 contains 12 residues. This chain's CDR3 is CASSSTSEKLFF. The sequenced CDR3 bases are TGTGCCAGCAGCTCCACAAGTGAAAAA.